What follows are 9 T cell receptor beta chains derived from one specimen sequenced in a study of cytomegalovirus exposure and HLA in healthy donors (dated by TCRdb to 2015 to 2018). Libraries were prepared through the immunoSEQ multiplex PCR assay. A mixture of 60 forward primers for TCR Vbeta segments and 13 reverse primers for TCR Jbeta segments was used in the multiplex PCR. The source is immuneACCESS, and TCRdb retained only in-frame sequences with V and J called. Part of the clones is not carried over; for the studies checked, unresolved V genes explain less than half of this, and the remainder is unexplained. This sample comprises approximately 140,000 clones, around 73% of them detected only once. 1% to 1.5% of the sample lies in the top ten. Sequenced material: PBMCs. All receptors derive from a woman in her thirties or forties in good health and CMV-seronegative.

V usage is TRBV2 and J usage is TRBJ1-2, with TRBD1 identical over 9 bases. This CDR3 contains 15 residues. Germline trimming cut 5 bases from V and 3 bases from J; bases unmatched to any gene: 7. The V gene's germline CDR1 is SNHLY and CDR2 FYNNEI. The CDR3 protein is CASSIQQGADYGYTF. For the CDR3, the DNA is TGTGCCAGCAGTATTCAACAGGGGGCGGACTATGGCTACACCTTC. The variable domain in full, completed from reference TRBV2 and TRBJ1-2, reads EPEVTQTPSHQVTQMGQEVILRCVPISNHLYFYWYRQILGQKVEFLVSFYNNEISEKSEIFDDQFSVERPDGSNFTLKIRSTKLEDSAMYFCASSIQQGADYGYTFGSGTRLTVV.

This clone was counted only a few times. The chain couples TRBV28 to TRBJ1-4, with 11 bases matching TRBD1. V shed 6 bases, J shed 2 bases, and the junction held 8 bases outside the gene matches. Germline V lookup: CDR1 MDHEN, CDR2 SYDVKM. This CDR3 comprises 17 residues. The CDR3, as DNA: TGTGCCAGCAGCCTAACCGGGACAGGGGGTACTAATGAAAAACTGTTTTTT. Translating gives CASSLTGTGGTNEKLFF.

V usage is TRBV6-1 and J usage is TRBJ2-7; D possibly corresponds to TRBD2 (6 bases). The germline gives CDR1 MNHNS, CDR2 SASEGT. The CDR3 is 15 amino acids. CDR3 sequence reads: CASREVGLLNYEQYV. The CDR3 DNA is TGTGCCAGCAGGGAAGTTGGACTACTGAACTACGAGCAGTACGTC.

There are a few counts of this clone. The chain recombines TRBV7-2 with TRBJ2-2; possibly TRBD1 for D (8 bases). Trimming shortened V by 6 bases and J by 3 bases, and 11 bases separated the two germline ends. CDR3 length equals 14 residues. The germline CDR1 and CDR2 sequences are SGHTA and FQGNSA. In nucleotides, the CDR3 is TGTGCCAGCAGTACAGGGGGGGACACCGGGGAGCTGTTTTTT. This sequence encodes CASSTGGDTGELFF.

V is TRBV25-1 and J is TRBJ1-3; weak D call: TRBD1 (6 bases). The V and J ends lost 1 base and 6 bases respectively, with 7 bases between them. The CDR3 is 13 residues long. Germline assignment: CDR1 MGHDK and CDR2 SYGVNS. Here the CDR3 reads CASSEWGQNTIYF. The CDR3 DNA follows: TGTGCCAGCAGTGAATGGGGGCAAAACACCATATATTTT.

The chain uses TRBV10-3 and TRBJ1-5; 10 positions agree with TRBD1. J was trimmed by 3 bases and V by 10 bases; bases with no gene match: 9. Per germline, CDR1 ENHRY and CDR2 SYGVKD. The CDR3 consists of 15 residues. Here the CDR3 DNA reads TGTGCCACCAGGGGACAGGGGAGCATCAATCAGCCCCAGCATTTT. Translation: CATRGQGSINQPQHF.

The chain couples TRBV29-1 to TRBJ2-6; a weak D match, TRBD2 (6 bases). Germline V gene lookup returns CDR1 SQVTM and CDR2 ANQGSEA. CDR3 length: 15 residues. V dropped 4 bases and J dropped 3 bases, with 13 bases sitting between them. The CDR3 nucleotides read TGCAGCGTTGTGTGGGGGACTGGTGGGGCCAACGTCCTGACTTTC. Encoded protein: CSVVWGTGGANVLTF.

This rearrangement joins TRBV4-1 to TRBJ1-2, with D maybe TRBD1 (6 bases). Germline CDR1 is MGHRA and CDR2 is YSYEKL. V was cut by 6 bases and J by 2 bases, with 16 bases left in between. There are 15 residues in the CDR3. Here the CDR3 reads CASRIELGANYGYTF. Here the CDR3 DNA reads TGCGCCAGCAGAATAGAGCTGGGGGCCAACTATGGCTACACCTTC.

Comment on this clone: Other nucleotide sequences in the sample specify the same CDR3. This rearrangement joins TRBV25-1 to TRBJ2-1, with D possibly TRBD2 on 6 matching bases. V shed 4 bases and J shed 4 bases, with 17 bases lying between them. Germline loops: CDR1 MGHDK, CDR2 SYGVNS. The CDR3 runs 16 residues. The CDR3 DNA is TGTGCCAGCAGTGGAGGGACCGGGAGAATATACAATGAGCAGTTCTTC. This codes for CASSGGTGRIYNEQFF. Combining the CDR3 with reference TRBV25-1 and TRBJ2-1 gives the whole variable domain EADIYQTPRYLVIGTGKKITLECSQTMGHDKMYWYQQDPGMELHLIHYSYGVNSTEKGDLSSESTVSRIRTEHFPLTLESARPSHTSQYLCASSGGTGRIYNEQFFGPGTRLTVL.